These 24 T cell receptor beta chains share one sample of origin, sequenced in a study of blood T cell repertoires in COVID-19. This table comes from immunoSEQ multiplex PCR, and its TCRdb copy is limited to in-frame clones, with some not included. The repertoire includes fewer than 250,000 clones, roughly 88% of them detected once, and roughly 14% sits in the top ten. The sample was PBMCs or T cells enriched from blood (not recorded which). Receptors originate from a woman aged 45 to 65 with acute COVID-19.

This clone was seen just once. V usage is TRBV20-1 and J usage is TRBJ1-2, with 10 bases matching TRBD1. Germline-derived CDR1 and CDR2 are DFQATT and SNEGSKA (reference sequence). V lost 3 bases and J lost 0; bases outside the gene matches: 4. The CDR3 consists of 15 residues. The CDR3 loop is CSASDRGLSNYGYTF. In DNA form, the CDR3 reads TGCAGTGCTAGTGACAGGGGGCTTTCTAACTATGGCTACACCTTC.

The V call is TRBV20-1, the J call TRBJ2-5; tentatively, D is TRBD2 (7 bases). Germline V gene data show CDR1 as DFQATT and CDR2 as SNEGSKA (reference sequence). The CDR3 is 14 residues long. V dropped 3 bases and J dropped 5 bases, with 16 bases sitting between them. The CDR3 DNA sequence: TGCAGTGCTAGTCCGGGGGGCTACGAGGAGACCCAGTACTTC. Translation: CSASPGGYEETQYF.

CDR3 in DNA: TGTGCCAGCTCACCACCGGGGCTAGCGGAGCCCTACGAGCAGTACTTC. This encodes CASSPPGLAEPYEQYF. V is TRBV18 and J is TRBJ2-7; 7 bases align to TRBD2. CDR3 length: 16 residues. Germline CDR1 is KGHSH and CDR2 is LQKENI. The V segment lost 0 bases and the J segment 2 bases; nucleotides outside the gene matches: 7.

Here the CDR3 reads CASSQVMGPGIEQFF. The CDR3 bases are TGTGCCAGCAGCCAAGTAATGGGCCCAGGTATTGAGCAGTTCTTC. This chain links TRBV4-2 with TRBJ2-1; D is undetermined. The V gene's germline CDR1 is LGHNA and CDR2 YNFKEQ. CDR3 length: 15 residues. Trimming cost V 1 base and J 9 bases, with 16 bases left between them.

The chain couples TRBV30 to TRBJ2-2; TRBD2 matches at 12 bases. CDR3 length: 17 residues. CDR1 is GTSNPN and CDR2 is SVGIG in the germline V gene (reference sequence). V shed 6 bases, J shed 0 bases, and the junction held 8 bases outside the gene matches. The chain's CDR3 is CACPGTSGLANTGELFF. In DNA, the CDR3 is TGTGCCTGCCCCGGGACTAGCGGGCTTGCGAACACCGGGGAGCTGTTTTTT.

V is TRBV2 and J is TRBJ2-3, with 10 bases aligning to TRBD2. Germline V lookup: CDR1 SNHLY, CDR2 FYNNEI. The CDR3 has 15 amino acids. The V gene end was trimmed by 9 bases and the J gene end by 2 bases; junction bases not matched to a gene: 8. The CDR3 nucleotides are TGTGCCAGTGACCTCCTAGCGGGAGTCACAGATACGCAGTATTTT. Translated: CASDLLAGVTDTQYF. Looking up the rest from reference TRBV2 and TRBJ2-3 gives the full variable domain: EPEVTQTPSHQVTQMGQEVILRCVPISNHLYFYWYRQILGQKVEFLVSFYNNEISEKSEIFDDQFSVERPDGSNFTLKIRSTKLEDSAMYFCASDLLAGVTDTQYFGPGTRLTVL.

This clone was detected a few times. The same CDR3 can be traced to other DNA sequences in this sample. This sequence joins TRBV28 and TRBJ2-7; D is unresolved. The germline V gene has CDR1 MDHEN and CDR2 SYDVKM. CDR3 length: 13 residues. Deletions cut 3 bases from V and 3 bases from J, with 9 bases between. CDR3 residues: CASSFRHIYEQYF. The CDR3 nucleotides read TGTGCCAGCAGTTTCCGACATATCTACGAGCAGTACTTC.

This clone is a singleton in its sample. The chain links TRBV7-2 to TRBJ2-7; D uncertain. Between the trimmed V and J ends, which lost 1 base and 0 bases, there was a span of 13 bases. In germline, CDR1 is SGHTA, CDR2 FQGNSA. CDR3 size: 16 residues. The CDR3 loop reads CASSLEVAASSYEQYF. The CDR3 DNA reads TGTGCCAGCAGCTTAGAGGTGGCGGCTAGCTCCTACGAGCAGTACTTC.

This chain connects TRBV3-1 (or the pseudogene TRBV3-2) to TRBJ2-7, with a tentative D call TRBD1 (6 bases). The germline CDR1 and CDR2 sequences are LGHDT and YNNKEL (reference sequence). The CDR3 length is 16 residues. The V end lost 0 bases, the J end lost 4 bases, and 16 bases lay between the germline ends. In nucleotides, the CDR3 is TGTGCCAGCAGCCAAGACACCTTGGACAGACCTTACGAGCAGTACTTC. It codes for CASSQDTLDRPYEQYF.

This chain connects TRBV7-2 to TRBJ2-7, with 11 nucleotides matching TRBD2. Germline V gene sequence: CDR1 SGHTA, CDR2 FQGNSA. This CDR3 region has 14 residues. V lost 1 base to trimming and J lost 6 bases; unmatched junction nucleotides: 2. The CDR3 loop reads CASSLEGLAGEQYF. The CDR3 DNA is TGTGCCAGCAGCTTAGAAGGACTAGCGGGCGAGCAGTACTTC.

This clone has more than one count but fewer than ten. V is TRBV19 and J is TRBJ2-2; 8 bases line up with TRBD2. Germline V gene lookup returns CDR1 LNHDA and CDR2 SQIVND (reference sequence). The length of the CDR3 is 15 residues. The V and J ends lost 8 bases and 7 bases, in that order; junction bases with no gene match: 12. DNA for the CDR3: TGTGCCAGTCAAAACCGGGGGGGCGATTACGGGGAGCTGTTTTTT. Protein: CASQNRGGDYGELFF.

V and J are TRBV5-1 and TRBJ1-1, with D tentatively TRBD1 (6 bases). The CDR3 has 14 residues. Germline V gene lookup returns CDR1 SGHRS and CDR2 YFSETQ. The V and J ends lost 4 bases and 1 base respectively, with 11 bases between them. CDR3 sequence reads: CASSLQGGNTEAFF. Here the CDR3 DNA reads TGCGCCAGCAGCCTGCAAGGGGGGAACACTGAAGCTTTCTTT.

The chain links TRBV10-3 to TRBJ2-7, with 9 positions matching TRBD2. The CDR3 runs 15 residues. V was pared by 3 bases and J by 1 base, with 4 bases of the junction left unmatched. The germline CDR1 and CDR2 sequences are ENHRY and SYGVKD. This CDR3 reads CAISDVTSGSYEQYF. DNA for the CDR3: TGTGCCATCAGTGATGTCACTAGCGGGTCCTACGAGCAGTACTTC.

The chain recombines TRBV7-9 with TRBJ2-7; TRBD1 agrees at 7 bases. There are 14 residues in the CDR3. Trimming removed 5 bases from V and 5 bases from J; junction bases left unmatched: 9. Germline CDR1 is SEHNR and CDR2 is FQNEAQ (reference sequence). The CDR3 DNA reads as TGTGCCAGCAGCCAGCCCTACACAGGGGACGAGCAGTACTTC. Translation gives CASSQPYTGDEQYF. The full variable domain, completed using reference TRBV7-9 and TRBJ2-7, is DTGVSQNPRHKITKRGQNVTFRCDPISEHNRLYWYRQTLGQGPEFLTYFQNEAQLEKSRLLSDRFSAERPKGSFSTLEIQRTEQGDSAMYLCASSQPYTGDEQYFGPGTRLTVT.

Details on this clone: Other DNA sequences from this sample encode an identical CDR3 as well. As DNA, the CDR3 is TGTGCCAGCTCACCAGGAGGGGAGACCCAGTACTTC. Translation gives CASSPGGETQYF. The chain joins TRBV18 to TRBJ2-5; possible D gene TRBD2, 6 bases. V was shortened by 2 bases and J by 5 bases, with 6 bases between the two germline ends. Per germline, CDR1 KGHSH and CDR2 LQKENI. This CDR3 is built from 12 residues.

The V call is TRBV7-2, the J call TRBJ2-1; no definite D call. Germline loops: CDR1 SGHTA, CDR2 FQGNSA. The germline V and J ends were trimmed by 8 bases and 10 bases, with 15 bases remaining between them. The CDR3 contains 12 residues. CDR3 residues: CASQQTGWEQFF. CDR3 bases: TGTGCCAGCCAGCAAACGGGTTGGGAGCAGTTCTTC.

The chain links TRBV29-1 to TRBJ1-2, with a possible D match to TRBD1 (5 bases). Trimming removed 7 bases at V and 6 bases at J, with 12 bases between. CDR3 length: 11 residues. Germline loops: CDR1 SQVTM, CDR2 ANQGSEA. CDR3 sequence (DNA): TGCAGCGGTGCGCGGGGGGATGGCTACACCTTC. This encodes CSGARGDGYTF. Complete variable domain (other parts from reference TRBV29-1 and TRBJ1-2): SAVISQKPSRDICQRGTSLTIQCQVDSQVTMMFWYRQQPGQSLTLIATANQGSEATYESGFVIDKFPISRPNLTFSTLTVSNMSPEDSSIYLCSGARGDGYTFGSGTRLTVV.

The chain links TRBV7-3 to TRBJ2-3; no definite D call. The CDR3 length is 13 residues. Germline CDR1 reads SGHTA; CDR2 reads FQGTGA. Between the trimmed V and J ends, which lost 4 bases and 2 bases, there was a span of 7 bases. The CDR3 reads CASSSLYTDTQYF. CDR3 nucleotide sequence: TGTGCCAGCAGCTCCCTCTACACAGATACGCAGTATTTT.

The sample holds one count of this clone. The CDR3 is CASSLAWTGSEQYF. For the CDR3, the DNA is TGTGCCAGCAGCTTAGCCTGGACAGGCAGCGAGCAGTACTTC. This chain uses TRBV7-9 with TRBJ2-7, with 7 positions matching TRBD1. The CDR3 is made up of 14 amino acids. V was pared by 0 bases and J by 6 bases, with 5 bases of the junction left unmatched. From germline, CDR1 is SEHNR and CDR2 FQNEAQ (reference sequence).

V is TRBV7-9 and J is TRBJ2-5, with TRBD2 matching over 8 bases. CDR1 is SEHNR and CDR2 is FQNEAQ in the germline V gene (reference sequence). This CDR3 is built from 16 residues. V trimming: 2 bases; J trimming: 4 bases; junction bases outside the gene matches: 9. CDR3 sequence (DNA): TGTGCCAGCAGCTTAAGGACGGGAGGGCCTGGAGAGACCCAGTACTTC. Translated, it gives CASSLRTGGPGETQYF.

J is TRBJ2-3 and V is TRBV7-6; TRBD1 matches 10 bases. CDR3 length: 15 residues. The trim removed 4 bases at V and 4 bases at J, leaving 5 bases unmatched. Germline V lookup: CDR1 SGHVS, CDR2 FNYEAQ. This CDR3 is CASSSWTGGPDTQYF. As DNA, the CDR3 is TGTGCCAGCAGCTCTTGGACAGGGGGACCAGATACGCAGTATTTT.

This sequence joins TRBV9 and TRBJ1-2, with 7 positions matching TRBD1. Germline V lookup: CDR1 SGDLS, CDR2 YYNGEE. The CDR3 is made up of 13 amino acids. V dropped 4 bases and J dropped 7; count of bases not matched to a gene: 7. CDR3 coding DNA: TGTGCCAGCAGCCCCCCACAGGGGTTTGGCTACACCTTC. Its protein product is CASSPPQGFGYTF.

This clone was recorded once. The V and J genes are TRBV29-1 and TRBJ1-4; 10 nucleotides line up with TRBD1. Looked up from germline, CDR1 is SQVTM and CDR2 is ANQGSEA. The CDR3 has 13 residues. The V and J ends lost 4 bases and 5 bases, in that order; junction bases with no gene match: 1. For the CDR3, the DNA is TGCAGCGTTGCGGGACAGGGGAATGAAAAACTGTTTTTT. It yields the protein CSVAGQGNEKLFF.

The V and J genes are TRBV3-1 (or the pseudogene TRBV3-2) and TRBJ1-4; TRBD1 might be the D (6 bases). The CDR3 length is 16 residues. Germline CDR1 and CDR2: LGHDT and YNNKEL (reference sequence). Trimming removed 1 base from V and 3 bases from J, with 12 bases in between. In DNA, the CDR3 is TGTGCCAGCAGCCAAGGACAGGCTTGGGCTAATGAAAAACTGTTTTTT. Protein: CASSQGQAWANEKLFF.